These 21 T cell receptor beta chains share one sample of origin, sequenced in a study of blood T cell repertoires in COVID-19 (dated by TCRdb to 2018 to 2021). The library was generated by the immunoSEQ multiplex PCR assay. TCRdb carries this immuneACCESS record with in-frame sequences only. Its versions omit some clonotypes, under half of them owing to an unresolved V gene in the studies checked, with the rest unexplained. This sample has 150,000 to 200,000 clones in its table, and about 75% of those were observed once. The top ten hold roughly 8.7% of the sample. Material: peripheral blood. Source of these receptors: a woman aged 45-65 years with active or convalescent COVID-19.

This clone was detected once. This same CDR3 is encoded by further DNA sequences in the sample. The chain joins TRBV19 to TRBJ1-1, with D uncertain. Deletions cut 3 bases from V and 1 base from J, with 6 bases between. The V gene's germline CDR1 is LNHDA and CDR2 SQIVND (reference sequence). The CDR3 covers 13 residues. The CDR3, as DNA: TGTGCCAGTAGTATTCGCGGGAACACTGAAGCTTTCTTT. Translating it yields CASSIRGNTEAFF.

This clone was recorded a few times. The chain is built from TRBV18 and TRBJ1-1; 7 bases map to TRBD1. The V gene end was trimmed by 2 bases and the J gene end by 2 bases; junction bases not matched to a gene: 2. CDR3 length: 14 residues. Per the germline V gene, CDR1 is KGHSH and CDR2 is LQKENI. The CDR3: CASSPGTVNTEAFF. In nucleotides, the CDR3 is TGTGCCAGCTCACCAGGGACAGTTAACACTGAAGCTTTCTTT.

The chain is built from TRBV27 and TRBJ2-5; D is possibly TRBD2 (6 bases). V lost 6 bases and J 5 bases, leaving 25 bases between the germline ends. The V gene's germline CDR1 is MNHEY and CDR2 SMNVEV (reference sequence). This CDR3 comprises 17 residues. The CDR3 sequence: CASRKGRAGLSYETQYF. DNA for the CDR3: TGTGCCAGCAGAAAGGGTAGGGCGGGACTGTCGTACGAGACCCAGTACTTC.

This clone was counted a single time. CDR3 DNA: TGTGCCAGCAGCCAAGGACAGAGCTCCTACAATGAGCAGTTCTTC. Its protein product is CASSQGQSSYNEQFF. The rearrangement joins TRBV9 to TRBJ2-1; TRBD1 might be the D (6 bases). Trimming pared 4 bases from V and 0 bases from J, leaving 11 bases between. This CDR3 region has 15 residues. The germline V gene has CDR1 SGDLS and CDR2 YYNGEE.

V and J are TRBV9 and TRBJ1-1; the D gene is possibly TRBD1 (5 bases). CDR1 and CDR2 (germline): SGDLS, YYNGEE. This CDR3 spans 15 amino acids. V shed 0 bases and J shed 5 bases, with 14 bases lying between them. The CDR3 is CASSVAPGGGTEAFF. For the CDR3, the DNA is TGTGCCAGCAGCGTAGCTCCCGGGGGAGGAACTGAAGCTTTCTTT.

A single count supports this clone. V usage is TRBV2 and J usage is TRBJ1-1; D uncertain. From germline, CDR1 is SNHLY and CDR2 FYNNEI. The V end was cut by 6 bases, the J end by 1 base, with 9 bases between. The CDR3 is 13 amino acids. In DNA form, the CDR3 reads TGTGCCAGCAGAGCGATGAGGAACACTGAAGCTTTCTTT. As protein: CASRAMRNTEAFF.

The CDR3, as DNA: TGTGCCAGTAGTTCGACAGGGTATCGCGAAAAACTGTTTTTT. Amino acid sequence: CASSSTGYREKLFF. This chain joins TRBV19 and TRBJ1-4; 7 bases match TRBD1. Germline CDR1 reads LNHDA; CDR2 reads SQIVND (reference sequence). The CDR3 sequence is 14 residues long. The trim removed 5 bases at V and 8 bases at J, leaving 8 bases unmatched.

This clone was detected many times. The genes are TRBV4-2 and TRBJ1-5; a weak D match, TRBD1 (6 bases). Trimming left V 0 bases short and J 6 bases short, with 15 bases between. CDR1 and CDR2 from the germline V gene are LGHNA and YNFKEQ. The CDR3 runs to 16 residues. This chain's CDR3 is CASSQDLRGAGQPQHF. CDR3 sequence (DNA): TGTGCCAGCAGCCAAGATCTGCGGGGGGCCGGTCAGCCCCAGCATTTT.

The V call is TRBV20-1, the J call TRBJ1-5, with D maybe TRBD1 (5 bases). The length of the CDR3 is 15 residues. Trimming removed 3 bases from V and 7 bases from J, with 19 bases in between. CDR1 is DFQATT, CDR2 SNEGSKA, per germline (reference sequence). This chain's CDR3 is CSASSPRGVEQPQHF. The CDR3, as DNA: TGCAGTGCTAGTTCTCCCCGGGGGGTAGAACAGCCCCAGCATTTT.

V and J are TRBV11-2 and TRBJ2-1; 9 bases line up with TRBD1. From germline, CDR1 is SGHAT and CDR2 FQNNGV. CDR3 size: 16 residues. V trimming: 3 bases; J trimming: 3 bases; junction bases outside the gene matches: 6. The CDR3 nucleotides are TGTGCCAGCAGCTTCAGCCTGGGACAGGGCTACAATGAGCAGTTCTTC. It codes for CASSFSLGQGYNEQFF.

The V call is TRBV23-1, the J call TRBJ1-6; D not certain. TRBV23-1 is identified as an open reading frame with a role that is uncertain. Trimming left V 3 bases short and J 14 bases short, with 20 bases between. The CDR3 has 15 amino acids. CDR3 sequence reads: CASSHPPATSPTLHF. CDR3 DNA sequence: TGCGCCAGCAGTCACCCCCCCGCAACATCCCCAACCCTCCACTTT.

The rearrangement joins TRBV7-2 to TRBJ2-1; 15 bases fit TRBD2. Germline CDR1 is SGHTA and CDR2 is FQGNSA. Trimming cost V 0 bases and J 8 bases; bases outside gene matches: 2. CDR3 size: 16 residues. CDR3 DNA: TGTGCCAGCAGCTTAGCGGGGACTAGCGGGGGGCATGAGCAGTTCTTC. Translated: CASSLAGTSGGHEQFF.

This clone was found a few times. Other DNA variants within this sample encode the same CDR3. The chain uses TRBV30 and TRBJ1-1; D is possibly TRBD1 (5 bases). Trimming cost V 3 bases and J 4 bases, with 9 bases left between them. CDR1 GTSNPN and CDR2 SVGIG come from the germline V gene (reference sequence). This CDR3 is built from 12 residues. In nucleotides, the CDR3 is TGTGCCTGGAGGCGGGGGACCACTGAAGCTTTCTTT. Translating it yields CAWRRGTTEAFF.

This chain joins TRBV7-3 and TRBJ2-1, with 10 bases that match TRBD2. V lost 4 bases to trimming and J lost 5 bases; unmatched junction nucleotides: 5. CDR1 is SGHTA, CDR2 FQGTGA, per germline. The CDR3 length is 15 residues. CDR3 coding DNA: TGTGCCAGCAGCTCAGCGGGGGGGCGGCACAATGAGCAGTTCTTC. This codes for CASSSAGGRHNEQFF.

The rearrangement uses TRBV7-9 and TRBJ1-2; perhaps TRBD1 as D (6 bases). The V gene lost 4 bases and the J gene lost 2 bases, with 14 bases spanning the gap. CDR1 and CDR2 from the germline V gene are SEHNR and FQNEAQ (reference sequence). The CDR3 loop spans 15 amino acids. CDR3 sequence (DNA): TGTGCCAGCAGCTCACAGGGTATGGGAAACTATGGCTACACCTTC. This translates into CASSSQGMGNYGYTF.

The J gene is TRBJ1-3, the V gene TRBV15, with a tentative D call TRBD1 (5 bases). The CDR3 totals 18 residues. V lost 1 base and J lost 0, with 16 bases in between. CDR1 and CDR2 (germline): LNHNV, YYDKDF (reference sequence). The chain's CDR3 is CATSRGGTGAGSGNTIYF. The CDR3 nucleotides read TGTGCCACCAGCAGAGGCGGAACAGGAGCAGGCTCTGGAAACACCATATATTTT.

Only a few counts were recorded for this clone. The genes are TRBV5-6 and TRBJ1-2; possibly TRBD1 for D (5 bases). The CDR3 is made up of 16 amino acids. Trimming took 4 bases from V and 8 from J, leaving 24 bases between them. Germline loops: CDR1 SGHDT, CDR2 YYEEEE. The CDR3 coding sequence is TGTGCCAGCAGCCAGTATACTTTCACGGGGGTGGAGGGCTACACCTTC. Amino acid sequence: CASSQYTFTGVEGYTF.

The chain uses TRBV5-6 and TRBJ2-1, with D maybe TRBD2 (7 bases). In germline, CDR1 is SGHDT, CDR2 YYEEEE. V was clipped by 7 bases and J by 9 bases, with 17 bases between them. The CDR3 consists of 13 residues. The CDR3 loop is CASSLGGGTEQFF. In nucleotides, the CDR3 is TGTGCCAGCTCCTTGGGGGGGGGCACTGAGCAGTTCTTC.

This clone was observed a handful of times. The sample has other DNA sequences that encode this CDR3 too. The chain uses TRBV4-1 and TRBJ2-7; TRBD1 aligns across 11 bases. Germline-derived CDR1 and CDR2 are MGHRA and YSYEKL. Losses at the gene ends were 2 bases for V and 4 bases for J; bases not matched to a gene: 4. The CDR3 length is 15 residues. The CDR3 nucleotides read TGCGCCAGCAGCCAAACCGGGACAGGGGGATACGAGCAGTACTTC. Its protein is CASSQTGTGGYEQYF.

The rearrangement joins TRBV4-3 to TRBJ2-3, with 9 bases identical to TRBD2. The CDR3 covers 17 residues. Germline V gives CDR1 LGHNA, CDR2 YSLEER. V trimming: 0 bases; J trimming: 5 bases; junction bases outside the gene matches: 9. This CDR3 is CASSQEKAGGSGDTQYF. The CDR3 bases are TGCGCCAGCAGCCAAGAGAAAGCGGGGGGTTCGGGAGATACGCAGTATTTT.

V and J are TRBV19 and TRBJ1-1; 8 bases agree with TRBD1. This CDR3 is 14 amino acids long. The junction had 2 bases not matched to a gene; V was cut back by 4 bases and J by 1 base. Looked up from germline, CDR1 is LNHDA and CDR2 is SQIVND (reference sequence). The CDR3, as DNA: TGTGCCAGTAGTACAGGGACAGGGAACACTGAAGCTTTCTTT. Translation gives CASSTGTGNTEAFF.